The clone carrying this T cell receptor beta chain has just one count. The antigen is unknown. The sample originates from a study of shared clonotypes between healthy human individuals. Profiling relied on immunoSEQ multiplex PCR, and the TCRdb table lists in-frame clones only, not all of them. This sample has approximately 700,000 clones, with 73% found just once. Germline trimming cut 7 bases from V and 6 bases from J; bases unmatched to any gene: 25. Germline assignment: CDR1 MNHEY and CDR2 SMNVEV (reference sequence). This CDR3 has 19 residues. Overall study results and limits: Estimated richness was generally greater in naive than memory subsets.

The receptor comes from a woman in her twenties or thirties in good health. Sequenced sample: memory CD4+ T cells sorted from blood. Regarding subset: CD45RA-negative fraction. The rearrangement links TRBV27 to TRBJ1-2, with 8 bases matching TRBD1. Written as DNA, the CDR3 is TGTGCCAGCACCGGACAGGGAATAGATAGTGGCAGGCCCAGGGATGGCTACACCTTC. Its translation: CASTGQGIDSGRPRDGYTF.